This TCR beta chain originates from a study of blood T cell repertoires in COVID-19. At the level of the study: Material from acute and convalescent COVID-19 was sourced from the United States, Italy and Spain. T cells, B-cell-depleted T cells, or PBMCs supplied cDNA or gDNA.

Authors' processing steps: Reference gene primers were amplified, and this amplification served to estimate nucleated cell counts. Some clones are missing from TCRdb's copy, which holds only in-frame ones; the method was immunoSEQ multiplex PCR. Clone size and the V and J calls come from that table; the DNA yielded D and trimming. The sample holds roughly 100,000 clones; roughly 79% are singletons and the top ten take approximately 9%. A single count supports this clone. The receptor was derived from a woman in her seventies with acute or convalescent COVID-19. Sequenced: peripheral blood.

CDR3: CASSQDTGSYEQYF. The CDR3 coding sequence is TGCGCCAGCAGCCAAGATACGGGCTCCTACGAGCAGTACTTC. The chain recombines TRBV4-1 with TRBJ2-7; D is unresolved. Germline CDR1 is MGHRA and CDR2 is YSYEKL. Trimming took 0 bases from V and 0 from J, leaving 6 bases between them. This CDR3 comprises 14 residues.